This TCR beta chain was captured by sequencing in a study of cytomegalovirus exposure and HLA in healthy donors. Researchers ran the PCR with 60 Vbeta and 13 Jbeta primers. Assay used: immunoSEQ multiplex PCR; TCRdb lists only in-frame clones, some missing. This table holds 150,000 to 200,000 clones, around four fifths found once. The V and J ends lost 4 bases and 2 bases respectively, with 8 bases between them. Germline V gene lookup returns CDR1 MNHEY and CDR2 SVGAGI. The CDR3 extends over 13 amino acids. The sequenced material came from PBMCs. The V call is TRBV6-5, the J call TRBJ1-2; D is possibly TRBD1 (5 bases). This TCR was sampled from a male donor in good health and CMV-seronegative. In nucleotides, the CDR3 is TGTGCCAGCAGTTTGACAGAGAACTATGGCTACACCTTC. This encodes CASSLTENYGYTF.